A single sample gave rise to the 14 T cell receptor beta chains below, sequenced in a study of cytomegalovirus exposure and HLA in healthy donors. The PCR had 60 Vbeta and 13 Jbeta primers. Here immunoSEQ multiplex PCR was the method, and the copy in TCRdb shows in-frame clones only, minus some. The repertoire has 95,000 to 120,000 clones, over 65% of them found once; the top ten carry 2.5%. Source material: PBMCs. These receptors all come from a woman in her late teens or twenties in good health and CMV-seronegative.

The chain has TRBV5-1 and TRBJ2-1, with TRBD1 identical over 7 bases. The CDR3 has 15 amino acids. V was clipped by 3 bases and J by 5 bases; unmatched bases: 8. Germline values: CDR1 SGHRS, CDR2 YFSETQ. The CDR3 DNA follows: TGCGCCAGCAGCTACATACAGGGGACCCACAATGAGCAGTTCTTC. Translation gives CASSYIQGTHNEQFF.

In DNA, the CDR3 is TGTGCCAGCAGTCGACACCCCGGGGAGCTGTTTTTT. Translating gives CASSRHPGELFF. The V and J genes are TRBV5-6 and TRBJ2-2, with unresolved D. V lost 5 bases and J lost 6, with 8 bases in between. The CDR3 has 12 amino acids. The germline CDR1 and CDR2 sequences are SGHDT and YYEEEE.

A word on this clone: The same CDR3 also results from other DNA sequences found in this sample. The chain combines TRBV18 with TRBJ2-5; a weak D match, TRBD2 (6 bases). The germline V gene encodes CDR1 KGHSH and CDR2 LQKENI. Trimming pared 3 bases from V and 4 bases from J, leaving 9 bases between. The length of the CDR3 is 13 residues. CDR3 nucleotides: TGTGCCAGCTCACCGATTAGCGGAGAGACCCAGTACTTC. Amino acid sequence: CASSPISGETQYF.

The chain combines TRBV29-1 with TRBJ1-2; D is uncertain. This CDR3 is built from 11 residues. Germline CDR1 reads SQVTM; CDR2 reads ANQGSEA. Trimming cost V 0 bases and J 6 bases, with 5 bases left between them. CDR3 loop: CSVEDVDGYTF. CDR3 bases: TGCAGCGTTGAAGACGTCGATGGCTACACCTTC.

The CDR3 nucleotides are TGTGCCAGCACCTTTCTAGCGGGAGGGGAGACCCAGTACTTC. This codes for CASTFLAGGETQYF. J is TRBJ2-5 and V is TRBV2, with 12 nucleotides matching TRBD2. J gave up 5 bases and V 7 bases, and 5 bases lay outside the gene matches. Germline V CDR1 and CDR2: SNHLY, FYNNEI. CDR3 length: 14 amino acids.

The chain employs TRBV5-1 and TRBJ1-4; D call uncertain. This CDR3 spans 18 amino acids. Between the trimmed V and J ends, which lost 3 bases and 0 bases, there was a span of 18 bases. CDR1 SGHRS and CDR2 YFSETQ come from the germline V gene. The CDR3 bases are TGCGCCAGCAGCTGGGGTTGGAGCGTGGAGGCAACTAATGAAAAACTGTTTTTT. Translated: CASSWGWSVEATNEKLFF.

This rearrangement joins TRBV7-2 to TRBJ1-2, with 7 bases matching TRBD1. Germline lookup yields CDR1 SGHTA and CDR2 FQGNSA. V gave up 3 bases and J gave up 2 bases; unmatched junction bases: 3. The CDR3 consists of 14 residues. The CDR3 sequence: CASSFQGGNYGYTF. CDR3 nucleotides: TGTGCCAGCAGCTTCCAGGGGGGAAACTATGGCTACACCTTC.

CDR3 DNA: TGTGCCAGCAGCTTAGTCCGGGGACAGGATACTTCCTATGGCTACACCTTC. Translation: CASSLVRGQDTSYGYTF. This chain joins TRBV7-9 and TRBJ1-2; 8 bases map to TRBD1. This CDR3 contains 17 residues. The trim removed 1 base at V and 4 bases at J, leaving 11 bases unmatched. Germline CDR1 and CDR2: SEHNR and FQNEAQ (reference sequence).

The chain is built from TRBV14 and TRBJ2-5, with a possible D match to TRBD2 (6 bases). With 3 bases removed from V and 1 base from J, the gap between germline ends came to 18 bases. This CDR3 is 17 amino acids long. CDR1 and CDR2 (germline): SGHDN, FVKESK. CDR3 DNA: TGTGCCAGCAGCCATTGGAGGGCAGGGACCTTCCAAGAGACCCAGTACTTC. It specifies CASSHWRAGTFQETQYF.

The chain uses TRBV5-4 and TRBJ1-2, with D maybe TRBD1 (5 bases). CDR3 length: 14 residues. V lost 3 bases to trimming and J lost 4 bases, with 13 bases between them. CDR1 and CDR2 from the germline V gene are SGHNT and YYREEE (reference sequence). The CDR3 sequence is CASSSQGIPYGYTF. In nucleotides, the CDR3 is TGTGCCAGCAGCTCCCAGGGTATTCCCTATGGCTACACCTTC.

V is TRBV5-1 and J is TRBJ1-2, with D perhaps TRBD1 (6 bases). V lost 4 bases and J 4 bases, leaving 17 bases between the germline ends. The CDR3 has 15 residues. The germline V gene has CDR1 SGHRS and CDR2 YFSETQ. CDR3 protein: CASSTRTADIYGYTF. The CDR3 DNA reads TGCGCCAGCAGCACCCGGACAGCGGATATCTATGGCTACACCTTC.

This clone was detected only a few times. The chain employs TRBV28 and TRBJ2-1; TRBD1 might be the D (6 bases). Germline V gene lookup returns CDR1 MDHEN and CDR2 SYDVKM. This CDR3 spans 14 amino acids. Trimming removed 11 bases from V and 0 bases from J, with 14 bases in between. CDR3 nucleotides: TGTGCCGCCTATAGGGGGAGCTCCTACAATGAGCAGTTCTTC. Its protein is CAAYRGSSYNEQFF.

This clone came up once. The CDR3 DNA sequence: TGTGCCAGTAAAAGCGCGTTGAGCTCCTACGAGCAGTACGTC. Translation: CASKSALSSYEQYV. The chain joins TRBV13 to TRBJ2-7; D is unclear. The CDR3 covers 14 residues. CDR1 PRHDT and CDR2 FYEKMQ come from the germline V gene (reference sequence). With 9 bases removed from V and 0 bases from J, the gap between germline ends came to 15 bases.

J is TRBJ2-2 and V is TRBV19, with 12 positions matching TRBD1. This CDR3 contains 17 residues. Germline V gene sequence: CDR1 LNHDA, CDR2 SQIVND (reference sequence). V shed 5 bases and J 6 bases; nucleotides not matched to a gene: 10. The CDR3 region has the DNA TGTGCCAGTAGTCCCATGGGGGACAGGGGGCGGTCCGGGGAGCTGTTTTTT. It specifies CASSPMGDRGRSGELFF.